This TCR beta chain came from a study of blood T cells in healthy people across ages. Whole-study findings and limits: The unsorted PBMCs prevented any conclusive comparison of naive versus antigen-experienced cells.

A word on this clonotype: The antigen is undetermined.

It was with a sample-barcoded 5' primer and a J-beta primer mix that a second PCR of roughly 7 to 12 cycles was run. Individual samples furnished no less than 3 million CDR3-containing paired-end reads apiece. TCRdb called the 5' RACE reads again in MiXCR, with one record for every CDR3 protein. This table has 700,000 to 850,000 distinct CDR3 sequences, 30% to 45% appearing once. The CDR3 length is 18 residues. Losses at the gene ends were 6 bases for V and 6 bases for J; bases not matched to a gene: 13. Germline V lookup: CDR1 MNHEY, CDR2 SVGEGT. The sequence came from a man younger than 35 in good health. Sequencing used blood. The chain carries TRBV6-2 or TRBV6-3 and TRBJ2-3; the match to TRBD2 covers 15 bases. The CDR3 nucleotides are TGTGCCAGCAGCCAACGTTTCGGGACTAGCGGGGGGACCGATACGCAGTATTTT. Its translation is CASSQRFGTSGGTDTQYF.